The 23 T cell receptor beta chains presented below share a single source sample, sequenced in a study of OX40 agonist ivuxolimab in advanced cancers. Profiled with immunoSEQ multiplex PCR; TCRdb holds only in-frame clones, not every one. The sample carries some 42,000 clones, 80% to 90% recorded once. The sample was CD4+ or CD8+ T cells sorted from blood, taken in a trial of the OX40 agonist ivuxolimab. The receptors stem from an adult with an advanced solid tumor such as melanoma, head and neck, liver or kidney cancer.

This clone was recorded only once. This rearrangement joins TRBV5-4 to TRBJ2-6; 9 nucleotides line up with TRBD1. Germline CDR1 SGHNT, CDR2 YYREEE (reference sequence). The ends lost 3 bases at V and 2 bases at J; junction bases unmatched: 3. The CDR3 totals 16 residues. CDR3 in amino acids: CASSWDRVAGANVLTF. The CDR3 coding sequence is TGTGCCAGCAGCTGGGACAGGGTGGCTGGGGCCAACGTCCTGACTTTC.

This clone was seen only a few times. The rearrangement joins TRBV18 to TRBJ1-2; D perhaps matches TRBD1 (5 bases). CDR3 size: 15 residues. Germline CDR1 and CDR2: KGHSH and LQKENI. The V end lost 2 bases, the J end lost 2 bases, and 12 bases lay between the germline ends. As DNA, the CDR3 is TGTGCCAGCTCACCAGTCCGGGGCTTGAACTATGGCTACACCTTC. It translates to CASSPVRGLNYGYTF.

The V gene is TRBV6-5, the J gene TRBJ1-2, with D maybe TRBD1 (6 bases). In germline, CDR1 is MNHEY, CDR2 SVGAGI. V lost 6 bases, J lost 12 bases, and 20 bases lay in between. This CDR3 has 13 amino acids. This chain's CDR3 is CASRRGTEQGHTF. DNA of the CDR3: TGTGCCAGCAGACGTGGGACGGAACAGGGCCACACCTTC.

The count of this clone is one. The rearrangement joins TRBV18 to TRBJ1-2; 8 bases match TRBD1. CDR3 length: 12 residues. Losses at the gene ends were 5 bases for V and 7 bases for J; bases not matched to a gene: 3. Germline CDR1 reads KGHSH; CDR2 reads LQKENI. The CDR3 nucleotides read TGTGCCAGCTCAGGGACAGGTGGTGGCTACACCTTC. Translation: CASSGTGGGYTF.

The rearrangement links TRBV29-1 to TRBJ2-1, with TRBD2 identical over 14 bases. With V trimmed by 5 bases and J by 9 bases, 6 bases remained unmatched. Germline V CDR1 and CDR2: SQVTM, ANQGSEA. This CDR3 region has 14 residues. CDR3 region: CSVQGLAGDSEQFF. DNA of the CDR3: TGCAGCGTTCAGGGACTAGCGGGAGATTCTGAGCAGTTCTTC.

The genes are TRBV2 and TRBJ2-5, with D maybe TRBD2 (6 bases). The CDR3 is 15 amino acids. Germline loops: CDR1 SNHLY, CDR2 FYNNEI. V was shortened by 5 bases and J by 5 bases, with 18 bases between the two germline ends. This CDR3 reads CASSPGLPPWETQYF. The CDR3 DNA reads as TGTGCCAGCAGTCCGGGACTTCCCCCGTGGGAGACCCAGTACTTC.

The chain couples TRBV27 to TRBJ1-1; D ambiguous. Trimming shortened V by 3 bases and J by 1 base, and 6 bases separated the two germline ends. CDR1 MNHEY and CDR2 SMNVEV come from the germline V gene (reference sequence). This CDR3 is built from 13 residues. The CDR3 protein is CASSFWENTEAFF. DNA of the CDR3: TGTGCCAGCAGTTTCTGGGAGAACACTGAAGCTTTCTTT.

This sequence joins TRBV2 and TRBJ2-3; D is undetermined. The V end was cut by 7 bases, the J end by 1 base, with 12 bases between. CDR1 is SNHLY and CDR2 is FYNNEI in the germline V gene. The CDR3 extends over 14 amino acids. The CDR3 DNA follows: TGTGCCAGCACGCCAGGAATTGGCACAGATACGCAGTATTTT. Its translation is CASTPGIGTDTQYF. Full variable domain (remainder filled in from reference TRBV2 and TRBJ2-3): EPEVTQTPSHQVTQMGQEVILRCVPISNHLYFYWYRQILGQKVEFLVSFYNNEISEKSEIFDDQFSVERPDGSNFTLKIRSTKLEDSAMYFCASTPGIGTDTQYFGPGTRLTVL.

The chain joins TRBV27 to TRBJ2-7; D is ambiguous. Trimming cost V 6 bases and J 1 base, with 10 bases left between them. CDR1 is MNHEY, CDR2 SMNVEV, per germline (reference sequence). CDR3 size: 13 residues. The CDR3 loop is CASRRTQSYEQYF. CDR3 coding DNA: TGTGCCAGCAGGCGGACCCAATCCTACGAGCAGTACTTC.

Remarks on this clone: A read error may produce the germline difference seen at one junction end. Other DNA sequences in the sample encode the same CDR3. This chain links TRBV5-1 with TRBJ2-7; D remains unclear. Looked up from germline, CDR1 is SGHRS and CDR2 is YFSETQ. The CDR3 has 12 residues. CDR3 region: CASSLVESEQYF. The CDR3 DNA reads TGCGCTAGCAGCTTGGTGGAGAGCGAGCAGTACTTC.

The DNA of the CDR3 is TGTGCCAGCAGCTTAGGGGGACAGGGGCACCAGTACTTC. Protein sequence: CASSLGGQGHQYF. The rearrangement joins TRBV7-2 to TRBJ2-5; 10 nucleotides agree with TRBD1. J lost 10 bases, V lost 1 base, and 3 bases had no gene match. CDR3 length: 13 residues. Germline V lookup: CDR1 SGHTA, CDR2 FQGNSA.

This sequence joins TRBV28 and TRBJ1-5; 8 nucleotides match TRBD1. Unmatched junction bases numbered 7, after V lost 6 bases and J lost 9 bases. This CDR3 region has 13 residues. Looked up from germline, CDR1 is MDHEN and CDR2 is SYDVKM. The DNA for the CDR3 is TGTGCCAGCAGGCTTACAGGGGGATGGCCCCAGCATTTT. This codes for CASRLTGGWPQHF.

DNA of the CDR3: TGTGCCAGCTCACCCCAGGAGGGCACTGAAGCTTTCTTT. Translating it yields CASSPQEGTEAFF. This chain uses TRBV18 with TRBJ1-1; D gene ambiguous. The CDR3 totals 13 residues. Per the germline V gene, CDR1 is KGHSH and CDR2 is LQKENI. V lost 3 bases and J lost 4, with 9 bases in between.

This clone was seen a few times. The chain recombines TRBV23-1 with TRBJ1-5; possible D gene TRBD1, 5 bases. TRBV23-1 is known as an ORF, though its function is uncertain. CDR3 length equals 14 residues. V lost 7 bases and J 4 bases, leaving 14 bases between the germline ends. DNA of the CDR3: TGCGCCAGCAAGGCGGTTTCAGGGAATCAGCCCCAGCATTTT. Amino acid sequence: CASKAVSGNQPQHF.

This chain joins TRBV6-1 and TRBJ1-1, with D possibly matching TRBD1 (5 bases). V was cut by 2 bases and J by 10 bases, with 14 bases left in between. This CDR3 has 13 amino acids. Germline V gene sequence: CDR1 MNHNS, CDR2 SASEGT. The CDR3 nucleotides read TGTGCCAGCAGTGAAACTCATAACAGGAGAGCTTTCTTT. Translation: CASSETHNRRAFF.

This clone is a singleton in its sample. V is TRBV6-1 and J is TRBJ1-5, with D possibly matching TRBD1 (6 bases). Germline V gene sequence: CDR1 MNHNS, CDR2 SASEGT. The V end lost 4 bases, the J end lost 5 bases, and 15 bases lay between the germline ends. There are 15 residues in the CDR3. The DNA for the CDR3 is TGTGCCAGCAGTGTTGGGGGTCAGGGGCATCAGCCCCAGCATTTT. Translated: CASSVGGQGHQPQHF.

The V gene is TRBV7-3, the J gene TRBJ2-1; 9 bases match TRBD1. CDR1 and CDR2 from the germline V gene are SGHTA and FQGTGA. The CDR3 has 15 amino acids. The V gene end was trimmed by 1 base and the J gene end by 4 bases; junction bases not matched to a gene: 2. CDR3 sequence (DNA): TGTGCCAGCAGCTTAAGCGGGACAGGGTACAATGAGCAGTTCTTC. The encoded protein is CASSLSGTGYNEQFF.

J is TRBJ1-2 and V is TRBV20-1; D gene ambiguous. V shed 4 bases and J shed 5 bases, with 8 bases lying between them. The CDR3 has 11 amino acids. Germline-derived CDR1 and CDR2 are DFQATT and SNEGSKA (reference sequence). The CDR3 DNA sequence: TGCAGTGCTATCTATGAGTATGGCTACACCTTC. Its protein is CSAIYEYGYTF.

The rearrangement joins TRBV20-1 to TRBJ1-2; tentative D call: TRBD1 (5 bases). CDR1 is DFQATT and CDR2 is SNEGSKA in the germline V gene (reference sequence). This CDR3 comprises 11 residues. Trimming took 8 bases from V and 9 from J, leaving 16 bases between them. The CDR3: CSTSIRDRYTF. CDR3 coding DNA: TGCAGTACATCAATCAGGGACCGCTACACCTTC.

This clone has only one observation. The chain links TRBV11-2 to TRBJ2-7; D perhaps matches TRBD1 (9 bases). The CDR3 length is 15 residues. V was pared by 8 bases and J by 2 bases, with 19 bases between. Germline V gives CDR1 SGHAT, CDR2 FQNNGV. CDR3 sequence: CASQSGGTGTYEQYF. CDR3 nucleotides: TGTGCCAGCCAATCGGGGGGGACAGGGACCTACGAGCAGTACTTC.

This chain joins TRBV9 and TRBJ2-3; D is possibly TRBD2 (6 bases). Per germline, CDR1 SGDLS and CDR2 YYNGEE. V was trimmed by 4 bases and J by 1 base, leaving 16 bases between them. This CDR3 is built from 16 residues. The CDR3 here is CASSPWGTSGTDTQYF. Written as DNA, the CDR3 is TGTGCCAGCAGCCCTTGGGGGACTTCCGGCACAGATACGCAGTATTTT.

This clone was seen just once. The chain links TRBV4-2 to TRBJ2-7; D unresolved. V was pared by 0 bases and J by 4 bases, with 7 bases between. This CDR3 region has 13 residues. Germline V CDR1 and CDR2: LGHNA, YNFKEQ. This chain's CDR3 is CASSQDSEYEQYF. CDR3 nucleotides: TGTGCCAGCAGCCAAGATTCTGAGTACGAGCAGTACTTC.

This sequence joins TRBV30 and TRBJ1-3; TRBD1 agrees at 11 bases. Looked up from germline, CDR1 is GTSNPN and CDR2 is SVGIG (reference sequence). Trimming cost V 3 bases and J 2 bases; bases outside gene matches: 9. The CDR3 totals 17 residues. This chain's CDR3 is CAWRDPGQGVTGNTIYF. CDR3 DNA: TGTGCCTGGAGAGACCCGGGACAGGGGGTGACTGGAAACACCATATATTTT.